This TCR beta chain was obtained from a study of cytomegalovirus exposure and HLA in healthy donors. Whole-study results and caveats: The study labeled around 160 TCR beta chains cytomegalovirus-associated. The study carried out a later analysis of TCR beta sequences. It associated roughly 17,000 of them with specific HLA alleles at a false discovery rate of 0.05.

In regard to this clone: The target antigen is unknown.

The V segment lost 3 bases and the J segment 2 bases; nucleotides outside the gene matches: 7. CDR1 and CDR2 from the germline V gene are SGHRS and YFSETQ. CDR3 length: 15 residues. In the PCR, 60 Vbeta and 13 Jbeta primers were used. The protocol was immunoSEQ multiplex PCR, while the TCRdb copy is restricted to in-frame clones and leaves out a portion. This sample has around 210,000 clones, with more than 65% found just once. The chain couples TRBV5-1 to TRBJ2-7; 8 bases are shared with TRBD1. The sample consisted of PBMCs. The receptor's source is a man aged 45-65 years in good health and CMV-seronegative. The CDR3 region has the DNA TGCGCCAGCAGCTCTGGACAGGGCTGGACCTACGAGCAGTACTTC. Its protein product is CASSSGQGWTYEQYF. The whole variable domain, filled in from reference TRBV5-1 and TRBJ2-7, reads KAGVTQTPRYLIKTRGQQVTLSCSPISGHRSVSWYQQTPGQGLQFLFEYFSETQRNKGNFPGRFSGRQFSNSRSEMNVSTLELGDSALYLCASSSGQGWTYEQYFGPGTRLTVT.